This TCR beta chain was captured in a study of T cell clonotyping in hematopoietic cell transplantation. The CDR3 sequence is 14 residues long. Germline assignment: CDR1 MNHEY and CDR2 SMNVEV (reference sequence). V lost 3 bases and J lost 8, with 13 bases in between. Data came from immunoSEQ multiplex PCR; TCRdb stores just in-frame clones and leaves some out. The sample lists approximately 5,400 clones; approximately 80% were seen once. The chain carries TRBV27 and TRBJ1-4, with D uncertain. Specimen: peripheral blood mononuclear cells, collected 30 days after allogeneic stem cell transplant. The source is a male patient aged 60-70 years who had an allogeneic stem cell transplant from an unrelated donor, so the T cells may come from the graft donor. Some clones in this sample may be carry-over from other donors' samples. Here the CDR3 reads CASSLGLGVEKLFF. The CDR3 DNA reads TGTGCCAGCAGTTTGGGTCTGGGTGTGGAAAAACTGTTTTTT.